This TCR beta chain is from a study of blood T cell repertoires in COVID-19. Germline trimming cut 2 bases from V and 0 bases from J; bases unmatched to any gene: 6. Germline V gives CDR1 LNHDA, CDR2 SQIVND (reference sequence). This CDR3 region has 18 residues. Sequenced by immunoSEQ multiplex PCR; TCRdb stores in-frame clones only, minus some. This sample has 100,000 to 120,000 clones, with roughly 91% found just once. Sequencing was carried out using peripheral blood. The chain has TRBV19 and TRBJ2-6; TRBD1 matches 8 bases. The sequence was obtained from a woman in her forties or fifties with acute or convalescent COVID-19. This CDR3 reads CASSITGGRTSGANVLTF. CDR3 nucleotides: TGTGCCAGTAGTATAACAGGGGGACGGACCTCTGGGGCCAACGTCCTGACTTTC.